This TCR beta chain was profiled in a study of radiotherapy plus CTLA-4 blockade in lung cancer. Study background: Disease control reached approximately 29%, with objective responses in about 19%.

The study, taken as a whole, reports: Peripheral blood showed expansion of tumor-derived TCR clones after radiotherapy and ipilimumab. Alongside interferon-beta, early blood T cell clone dynamics were reportedly the best predictor of response.

The CDR3 totals 13 residues. Per the germline V gene, CDR1 is MNHNS and CDR2 is SASEGT. With 6 bases removed from V and 4 bases from J, the gap between germline ends came to 12 bases. Enrolled patients, whose metastatic non-small-cell lung cancer was chemo-refractory, received focal radiation plus CTLA-4 blockade with ipilimumab. On this clone itself: Its antigen is not known.

Using immunoSEQ multiplex PCR, the repertoire was profiled, and TCRdb retains in-frame clones only, with some absent. Of more than 90,000 clones in the sample, 80% to 90% were seen once. Sequencing was performed on peripheral blood, taken from a patient treated with radiotherapy plus ipilimumab. This rearrangement joins TRBV6-1 to TRBJ1-2, with D tentatively TRBD1 (5 bases). This clonotype was obtained from a human donor with non-small cell lung cancer that progressed on radiotherapy plus ipilimumab. CDR3 protein: CASRLTGTYGYTF. In DNA form, the CDR3 reads TGTGCCAGCAGGCTCACCGGGACCTATGGCTACACCTTC.